Listed below are T cell receptor beta chains from one sample, sequenced in a study of cytomegalovirus exposure and HLA in healthy donors. Sequencing was performed with immunoSEQ multiplex PCR; in TCRdb, only in-frame clones are kept and a portion is missing. The repertoire has 80,000 to 100,000 clones, around four fifths of them found once; the top ten carry under 8%. Material: PBMCs. The origin of the receptors is a man aged 45-60 years in good health and CMV-seropositive. The CDR3 runs from the conserved cysteine through the conserved F or W. A D gene is named only where the DNA matches it firmly. Clone size is stated in some rows and not others, as once, few, many or a class when expanded.

V: TRBV27; J: TRBJ1-5; D: .; size: once; CDR3: CASSSRTYQPQHF; DNA: TGTGCCAGCAGTTCCAGGACTTATCAGCCCCAGCATTTT
V: TRBV10-3; J: TRBJ1-2; D: TRBD1; size: .; CDR3: CAIRGGLHYGYTF; DNA: TGTGCCATCAGAGGGGGCCTCCACTATGGCTACACCTTC
V: TRBV6-1; J: TRBJ1-1; D: .; size: .; CDR3: CASSLTENTEAFF; DNA: TGTGCCAGCAGTTTGACAGAGAACACTGAAGCTTTCTTT
V: TRBV19; J: TRBJ2-7; D: TRBD1; size: few; CDR3: CASSMGATGTYEQYF; DNA: TGTGCCAGTAGTATGGGGGCGACAGGGACCTACGAGCAGTACTTC
V: TRBV7-2; J: TRBJ2-2; D: TRBD2; size: .; CDR3: CASSSLAGWSGELFF; DNA: TGTGCCAGCAGCTCGCTAGCGGGGTGGTCCGGGGAGCTGTTTTTT
V: TRBV7-9; J: TRBJ1-1; D: TRBD1; size: .; CDR3: CASSSDRGPTNTEAFF; DNA: TGTGCCAGCAGCTCGGACAGGGGCCCCACGAACACTGAAGCTTTCTTT
V: TRBV14; J: TRBJ1-2; D: TRBD1; size: .; CDR3: CASSQAGTGIYGYTF; DNA: TGTGCCAGCAGCCAAGCTGGGACAGGGATTTATGGCTACACCTTC
V: TRBV2; J: TRBJ2-3; D: TRBD2; size: few; CDR3: CASSDEGLAGDTQYF; DNA: TGTGCCAGCAGTGACGAGGGACTAGCGGGGGATACGCAGTATTTT
V: TRBV6-5; J: TRBJ1-5; D: .; size: .; CDR3: CASGGGQPQHF; DNA: TGTGCCAGCGGGGGGGGTCAGCCCCAGCATTTT
V: TRBV7-3; J: TRBJ2-1; D: TRBD1; size: .; CDR3: CASSQTQGASYNEQFF; DNA: TGTGCCAGCAGCCAAACACAGGGGGCATCCTACAATGAGCAGTTCTTC
V: TRBV5-1; J: TRBJ1-4; D: .; size: .; CDR3: CASSLAGRSTNEKLFF; DNA: TGCGCCAGCAGCTTGGCCGGGAGGAGCACTAATGAAAAACTGTTTTTT
V: TRBV6-5; J: TRBJ1-2; D: TRBD1; size: .; CDR3: CASRATGFSGYPF; DNA: TGTGCCAGCAGGGCGACAGGGTTCTCTGGCTACCCCTTC
V: TRBV10-3; J: TRBJ1-4; D: TRBD1; size: .; CDR3: CAISEGQNHEKLFF; DNA: TGTGCCATCAGCGAGGGACAGAATCATGAAAAACTGTTTTTT
V: TRBV15; J: TRBJ2-1; D: TRBD1; size: .; CDR3: CATSRGGQGVNNEQFF; DNA: TGTGCCACCAGCAGAGGGGGACAGGGGGTTAACAATGAGCAGTTCTTC
V: TRBV7-2; J: TRBJ1-6; D: .; size: .; CDR3: CASSLRVDNSPLHF; DNA: TGTGCCAGCAGCCTGAGGGTTGATAATTCACCCCTCCACTTT
V: TRBV5-3; J: TRBJ1-5; D: .; size: .; CDR3: CARIPVSNQPQHF; DNA: TGTGCCAGAATTCCGGTTAGCAATCAGCCCCAGCATTTT
V: TRBV7-3; J: TRBJ1-1; D: .; size: .; CDR3: CASSLTTGVEAFF; DNA: TGTGCCAGCAGCTTAACAACGGGGGTTGAAGCTTTCTTT
V: TRBV2; J: TRBJ1-1; D: .; size: .; CDR3: CASNTEGSTEAFF; DNA: TGTGCCAGCAATACAGAGGGTTCCACTGAAGCTTTCTTT
V: TRBV5-6; J: TRBJ2-7; D: .; size: .; CDR3: CASSLGQNQPSYEQYF; DNA: TGTGCCAGCAGCCTCGGACAGAACCAACCCTCCTACGAGCAGTACTTC
V: TRBV5-1; J: TRBJ2-7; D: .; size: once; CDR3: CASSDGNYEQYF; DNA: TGCGCCAGCAGCGACGGGAACTACGAGCAGTACTTC
V: TRBV15; J: TRBJ1-5; D: .; size: .; CDR3: CATSIRGTSNQPQHF; DNA: TGTGCCACCAGCATCAGAGGTACTAGCAATCAGCCCCAGCATTTT
V: TRBV4-3; J: TRBJ2-1; D: TRBD2; size: .; CDR3: CASSQDPSGETYNEQFF; DNA: TGCGCCAGCAGCCAAGACCCGAGCGGGGAGACCTACAATGAGCAGTTCTTC
V: TRBV27; J: TRBJ2-2; D: .; size: few; CDR3: CASSLLAGELFF; DNA: TGTGCCAGCAGTTTATTAGCCGGGGAGCTGTTTTTT
V: TRBV28; J: TRBJ1-1; D: TRBD1; size: .; CDR3: CASSYTSLTGANTEAFF; DNA: TGTGCCAGCAGTTACACCAGTTTGACAGGGGCGAACACTGAAGCTTTCTTT
V: TRBV7-9; J: TRBJ1-4; D: .; size: once; CDR3: CASSLAPDRTNEKLFF; DNA: TGTGCCAGCAGCTTAGCCCCGGACAGAACTAATGAAAAACTGTTTTTT
V: TRBV7-3; J: TRBJ2-7; D: .; size: .; CDR3: CASSPRGSYEQYF; DNA: TGTGCCAGCAGCCCACGGGGGTCCTACGAGCAGTACTTC
V: TRBV7-3; J: TRBJ1-1; D: .; size: .; CDR3: CASSSNGGATEAFF; DNA: TGTGCCAGCAGCTCAAACGGTGGGGCCACTGAAGCTTTCTTT
V: TRBV15; J: TRBJ1-6; D: .; size: .; CDR3: CATSREGQGNSPLHF; DNA: TGTGCCACCAGCAGAGAGGGGCAGGGGAATTCACCCCTCCACTTT
V: TRBV6-1; J: TRBJ2-1; D: .; size: .; CDR3: CASSWGGVNEQFF; DNA: TGTGCCAGCAGTTGGGGGGGCGTAAATGAGCAGTTCTTC
V: TRBV18; J: TRBJ1-3; D: .; size: once; CDR3: CASSQRQSSGNTIYF; DNA: TGTGCCAGCTCACAGCGACAGAGCTCTGGAAACACCATATATTTT
V: TRBV25-1; J: TRBJ1-2; D: TRBD1; size: .; CDR3: CASSEAQGAQSSGYTF; DNA: TGTGCCAGCAGTGAAGCACAGGGGGCGCAGAGTTCTGGCTACACCTTC
V: TRBV12-5; J: TRBJ2-3; D: .; size: few; CDR3: CASGFLDTQYF; DNA: TGTGCTAGTGGTTTTCTAGATACGCAGTATTTT
V: TRBV29-1; J: TRBJ1-2; D: TRBD1; size: .; CDR3: CSVQGADYGYTF; DNA: TGCAGCGTTCAGGGGGCAGACTATGGCTACACCTTC
V: TRBV18; J: TRBJ1-2; D: .; size: .; CDR3: CASSIDSNYGYTF; DNA: TGTGCCAGCTCCATCGACAGCAACTATGGCTACACCTTC
V: TRBV7-6; J: TRBJ1-3; D: .; size: .; CDR3: CASSSYSGTAGNTIYF; DNA: TGTGCCAGCAGCTCTTATTCCGGGACTGCTGGAAACACCATATATTTT
V: TRBV13; J: TRBJ1-4; D: .; size: .; CDR3: CASSSGTASTNEKLFF; DNA: TGTGCCAGCAGTTCCGGGACTGCGTCAACTAATGAAAAACTGTTTTTT
V: TRBV6-1; J: TRBJ2-2; D: .; size: .; CDR3: CASSEYQGPLNTGELFF; DNA: TGTGCCAGCAGTGAATATCAGGGGCCACTGAACACCGGGGAGCTGTTTTTT
V: TRBV7-3; J: TRBJ2-2; D: TRBD2; size: .; CDR3: CASSRLAGTGELFF; DNA: TGTGCCAGCAGCCGACTAGCGGGCACCGGGGAGCTGTTTTTT
V: TRBV18; J: TRBJ2-7; D: .; size: .; CDR3: CASSPPNAGPYEQYF; DNA: TGTGCCAGCTCACCACCCAACGCAGGCCCCTACGAGCAGTACTTC
V: TRBV18; J: TRBJ2-3; D: TRBD2; size: few; CDR3: CASSPPSGEYTQYF; DNA: TGTGCCAGCTCACCCCCTAGCGGGGAGTATACGCAGTATTTT
V: TRBV7-2; J: TRBJ1-4; D: TRBD1; size: .; CDR3: CASRPGGRTNEKLFF; DNA: TGTGCCAGCAGACCAGGGGGCAGGACTAATGAAAAACTGTTTTTT
V: TRBV18; J: TRBJ2-7; D: TRBD1; size: .; CDR3: CASSPPGQGYEQYF; DNA: TGTGCCAGCTCACCGCCGGGACAGGGGTACGAGCAGTACTTC
V: TRBV5-1; J: TRBJ1-4; D: .; size: .; CDR3: CASGARAISESGEKLFF; DNA: TGCGCCAGCGGGGCCAGGGCAATCTCCGAGAGTGGTGAAAAACTGTTTTTT
V: TRBV7-9; J: TRBJ1-1; D: .; size: .; CDR3: CASSFRESNTEAFF; DNA: TGTGCCAGCAGCTTTCGAGAAAGCAACACTGAAGCTTTCTTT
V: TRBV28; J: TRBJ1-1; D: TRBD1; size: once; CDR3: CASSSAGQYSGNTEAFF; DNA: TGTGCCAGCAGTTCCGCGGGACAGTATTCAGGGAACACTGAAGCTTTCTTT
V: TRBV9; J: TRBJ1-4; D: TRBD1; size: .; CDR3: CASSGTGTNEKLFF; DNA: TGTGCCAGCAGCGGGACAGGGACTAATGAAAAACTGTTTTTT
V: TRBV4-3; J: TRBJ2-5; D: .; size: once; CDR3: CASSQEGRDHQETQYF; DNA: TGCGCCAGCAGCCAAGAAGGGCGGGACCACCAAGAGACCCAGTACTTC
V: TRBV4-1; J: TRBJ2-7; D: .; size: few; CDR3: CASSQEQGWVYEQYF; DNA: TGCGCCAGCAGCCAAGAGCAGGGGTGGGTTTACGAGCAGTACTTC
V: TRBV4-1; J: TRBJ2-1; D: TRBD2; size: .; CDR3: CASSQGAGGDNEQFF; DNA: TGCGCCAGCAGCCAAGGAGCGGGGGGCGACAATGAGCAGTTCTTC